The text below deals with one T cell receptor (beta chain). The antigen this receptor binds is unknown. No base quality values were provided; no much bigger clone lies one nucleotide off. The sample is drawn from a study of blood T cells in healthy people across ages (dated by TCRdb to the mid-2010s). Background for the entire study: In model experiments, template switching captured about one uniquely barcoded TCR beta cDNA molecule for every two T cells. Using deep sequencing normalized with unique cDNA molecular identifiers, the study measured how TCR beta repertoire diversity changes with age. Donors were grouped into four age groups: young (average roughly 15 years), middle-aged (39), aged (roughly 67) and long-lived (approximately 81). Donors of different ages were randomly distributed across sequencing lanes to avoid experimental bias. Two additional independent replicas of 1 million unique cDNA reads from the same blood draw were analyzed for two donors (one aged 18 to 30 and one aged 80 or older). General conclusions and limits of the study: As age increased, observed TCR beta diversity per million T cells dropped in a roughly linear way, and a significant reduction was already evident by age about 40. Since profiling was done on bulk unsorted PBMCs, naive and antigen-experienced compartments could not be conclusively compared. Total diversity estimates from one million sequenced T cells were considered lower bounds and underestimates. Because the CMV infection status of the donors was unknown, age-related changes in expanded clonotypes may potentially have been confounded. The long-lived group showed more naive CD4+ T cells, fewer expanded clones and increased TCR diversity than the aged group, suggesting age selection. The percentage of naive T cells measured by flow cytometry correlated strongly with observed TCR beta diversity.

The library was built by means of 5' RACE. The instrument was an Illumina HiSeq 2500. The second PCR ran for about 7 to 11 cycles and used a J-beta primer mix along with a sample-barcoded 5' primer. A unique molecular identifier was introduced onto each TCR beta cDNA molecule by a template-switch 5' adaptor carrying 12 random nucleotides. Each sample yielded at least 3 million CDR3-containing paired-end reads. All of the RNA was converted into first-strand cDNA using the Mint cDNA synthesis kit, with a TRBC-specific oligonucleotide serving as the primer. Following uracil-DNA glycosylase treatment, all cDNA underwent a first 18-cycle PCR with the universal primers M1SS and BC2_uni_R. On the study's bioinformatics: For normalization, 1 million high-quality reads were randomly selected from each sample, with every read carrying a distinct molecular identifier. Reads with shared molecular identifiers were discarded instead of being binned into consensus sequences. MiTCR, run with a Q25 quality threshold and the strictest error-elimination algorithm, handled CDR3 identification, clonotype clustering and error correction. A nonparametric unseen species model using Euler transformation provided a lower-bound estimate of total TCR beta diversity. TCRdb reprocessing: public reads trimmed at Q25 with fastp, clones called with MiXCR, in-frame beta chains kept. Here each entry gathers all rows of one CDR3 protein and keeps the most common genes and DNA. TCRdb's processing, not the study's, gives the V and J calls here. For this sample the table gives 1.5 million to 2 million distinct CDR3 sequences, of which 28% were detected only once. The ten largest clonotypes hold 7.7% of the sample.

The donors were roughly 39 Caucasian individuals from Russia, aged 6 to 90 years, who were systemically healthy. About 9.8 milliliters of peripheral blood were drawn from each donor into EDTA-treated Vacutainer tubes. Ficoll-Paque density-gradient centrifugation was used to isolate PBMCs, with at least 6.5 million per sample. Trizol reagent was used to extract total RNA from the PBMCs, yielding at least 5.5 micrograms per sample. For every donor, flow cytometry on a PBMC aliquot measured the percentage of naive CD45RAhigh/CD27high T cells. The CDR3 holds 13 amino acids from the cysteine to the phenylalanine. The CDR3 DNA has 39 bases and is translated from base 1. V sheds 3 bases and J sheds 5 bases, leaving 10 bases between their ends. CDR1 KGHSH and CDR2 LQKENI are derived from the germline V gene.

The TCR comes from a woman younger than 45 in good health. This receptor chain uses TRBV18 and TRBJ2-5; TRBD1 is possibly the D segment (6 matching bases). Specimen: blood. Here the CDR3 is given as CASSPGTMETQYF. The nucleotide sequence reads TGTGCCAGCTCACCCGGGACAATGGAGACCCAGTACTTC. Reference TRBV18 and TRBJ2-5 genes cover what lies past the CDR3, so the full variable domain is NAGVMQNPRHLVRRRGQEARLRCSPMKGHSHVYWYRQLPEEGLKFMVYLQKENIIDESGMPKERFSAEFPKEGPSILRIQQVVRGDSAAYFCASSPGTMETQYFGPGTRLLVL.